The 22 T cell receptor beta chains in this list originate from one sample, sequenced in a study of T cell repertoires in cytomegalovirus infection (dated by TCRdb to the late 2010s). TCRdb names Illumina HiSeq 1500 as the instrument used. TCRdb applied fastp at Q25 and MiXCR to the public reads, then kept only in-frame beta chains. Every distinct CDR3 protein forms one entry, paired with its most common genes and DNA. Across this sample there are about 360,000 distinct CDR3 sequences, with roughly 36% seen only once. The ten largest clones take up roughly 14% of the sample. Per the publication, the treatment or condition label means: in vitro stimulation with specific CMV peptide epitopes to enrich CMV-specific T cells. No antigens are known for them. The sequencing used cultured PBMCs, collected from culture after CMV antigen stimulation. These receptors all come from a human donor in good health (CMV status not recorded). Some clones in this sample may be carry-over from other donors' samples.

The count of this clonotype is one. V gene TRBV19 combines with J gene TRBJ1-5; TRBD1 matches at 8 bases. Germline lookup yields CDR1 LNHDA and CDR2 SQIVND (reference sequence). V lost 5 bases to trimming and J lost 6 bases; unmatched junction nucleotides: 9. CDR3 length equals 15 residues. Here the CDR3 DNA reads TGTGCCAGTAGTCTACGGGACAGGATAGCTCAGCCCCAGCATTTT. Residues: CASSLRDRIAQPQHF. The whole variable domain, filled in from reference TRBV19 and TRBJ1-5, reads DGGITQSPKYLFRKEGQNVTLSCEQNLNHDAMYWYRQDPGQGLRLIYYSQIVNDFQKGDIAEGYSVSREKKESFPLTVTSAQKNPTAFYLCASSLRDRIAQPQHFGDGTRLSIL.

The chain joins TRBV6-6 to TRBJ2-1, with 7 bases aligning to TRBD1. V lost 0 bases, J lost 15 bases, and 14 bases stayed unmatched. CDR1 MNHNY and CDR2 SVGAGI come from the germline V gene (reference sequence). The CDR3 contains 15 residues. CDR3: CASSYSGLVGTALFF. Here the CDR3 DNA reads TGTGCCAGCAGTTACTCGGGCTTGGTAGGGACAGCTCTGTTCTTC.

V and J are TRBV12-3 or TRBV12-4 and TRBJ1-6; D might be TRBD1 (6 bases). Trimming left V 4 bases short and J 7 bases short, with 11 bases between. The length of the CDR3 is 14 residues. The CDR3 DNA reads TGTGCCAGCAGTTCTACAGGGCAGAATTCACCCCTCCACTTT. Translation: CASSSTGQNSPLHF.

V is TRBV20-1 and J is TRBJ1-4, with D perhaps TRBD1 (6 bases). Germline CDR1 is DFQATT and CDR2 is SNEGSKA (reference sequence). The V end lost 7 bases, the J end lost 7 bases, and 13 bases lay between the germline ends. The length of the CDR3 is 12 residues. The CDR3 DNA follows: TGCAGTGTCCAGGGGAGGAGTGAAAAACTGTTTTTT. This gives the protein CSVQGRSEKLFF.

This clonotype was observed many times. The chain links TRBV6-1 to TRBJ2-4; 15 bases map to TRBD2. The CDR3 runs 16 residues. V dropped 8 bases and J dropped 5; count of bases not matched to a gene: 7. The germline CDR1 and CDR2 sequences are MNHNS and SASEGT. The CDR3 region is CASSIRTSGRENIQYF. The DNA of the CDR3 is TGTGCCAGCTCGATAAGGACTAGCGGGAGGGAAAACATTCAGTACTTC.

The CDR3 here is CASRTGATGTGELFF. The CDR3 bases are TGTGCCAGCCGCACAGGGGCTACGGGCACCGGGGAGCTGTTTTTT. This rearrangement joins TRBV19 to TRBJ2-2, with 7 bases aligning to TRBD1. The CDR3 is 15 amino acids. J lost 4 bases, V lost 9 bases, and 11 bases had no gene match. CDR1 LNHDA and CDR2 SQIVND come from the germline V gene (reference sequence).

This clonotype was detected ten times or more. V and J are TRBV4-3 and TRBJ2-5, with a tentative D call TRBD2 (5 bases). Germline loops: CDR1 LGHNA, CDR2 YSLEER. The CDR3 is 18 amino acids. V was pared by 1 base and J by 5 bases, with 23 bases between. The CDR3 protein is CASSQVLGGHFSGETQYF. The CDR3 DNA is TGCGCCAGCAGCCAAGTGTTAGGCGGGCACTTTTCGGGGGAGACCCAGTACTTC.

The chain recombines TRBV6-2 or TRBV6-3 with TRBJ2-5; either TRBD1 or TRBD2 may supply D (5 bases each). The CDR3 runs to 13 residues. Per germline, CDR1 MNHEY and CDR2 SVGEGT. The ends were cut back, 2 bases at V and 3 bases at J, with 7 bases in the middle. This chain's CDR3 is CASSYVGEETQYF. DNA for the CDR3: TGTGCCAGCAGTTACGTGGGGGAAGAGACCCAGTACTTC.

This chain uses TRBV4-1 with TRBJ2-3; D perhaps matches TRBD1 (5 bases). Trimming removed 4 bases at V and 6 bases at J, with 20 bases between. The CDR3 has 16 residues. CDR1 is MGHRA, CDR2 YSYEKL, per germline. In DNA, the CDR3 is TGCGCCAGCAGCCCTACGGCACAGGTCAGAGGTGATACGCAGTATTTT. It translates to CASSPTAQVRGDTQYF.

The table lists this clonotype with a few counts. The rearrangement joins TRBV19 to TRBJ2-7; D gene ambiguous. This CDR3 has 14 amino acids. Looked up from germline, CDR1 is LNHDA and CDR2 is SQIVND (reference sequence). With 5 bases removed from V and 0 bases from J, the gap between germline ends came to 11 bases. The chain's CDR3 is CASSPPGSSYEQYF. The CDR3 bases are TGTGCCAGTAGTCCCCCCGGCAGCTCCTACGAGCAGTACTTC.

This clonotype was picked up many times. The rearrangement joins TRBV7-2 to TRBJ2-7; TRBD2 agrees at 10 bases. This CDR3 has 18 amino acids. The V gene's germline CDR1 is SGHTA and CDR2 FQGNSA. The junction had 9 bases not matched to a gene; V was cut back by 1 base and J by 0 bases. CDR3 nucleotides: TGTGCCAGCAGCTTAGTATGGACTAGCGGATATAGCTCCTACGAGCAGTACTTC. Its translation is CASSLVWTSGYSSYEQYF.

The rearrangement joins TRBV4-3 to TRBJ2-6, with 8 nucleotides matching TRBD2. V lost 0 bases and J lost 2; bases outside the gene matches: 9. The CDR3 sequence is 19 residues long. The germline V gene encodes CDR1 LGHNA and CDR2 YSLEER. The CDR3 nucleotides are TGCGCCAGCAGCCAAGATGTTTGGAGCGGGAGAACTGGGGCCAACGTCCTGACTTTC. It translates to CASSQDVWSGRTGANVLTF.

The chain combines TRBV19 with TRBJ2-2; 7 bases are a match to TRBD2. This CDR3 spans 15 amino acids. With 4 bases clipped from V and 5 bases from J, the junction kept 7 bases outside the gene matches. Germline V gene sequence: CDR1 LNHDA, CDR2 SQIVND (reference sequence). CDR3 amino acids: CASSNRGSGTGELFF. The CDR3 nucleotides are TGTGCCAGTAGTAATCGCGGGAGCGGGACCGGGGAGCTGTTTTTT.

The CDR3 DNA is TGTGCCAGCAGCCCAGGACAGTTCTACGAGCAGTACTTC. Protein sequence: CASSPGQFYEQYF. V and J are TRBV5-4 and TRBJ2-7; tentative D call: TRBD1 (6 bases). Trimming pared 4 bases from V and 3 bases from J, leaving 11 bases between. Per the germline V gene, CDR1 is SGHNT and CDR2 is YYREEE (reference sequence). The CDR3 has 13 residues.

This clonotype was counted many times. The chain recombines TRBV7-2 with TRBJ1-5; possibly TRBD1 for D (5 bases). With 0 bases removed from V and 6 bases from J, the gap between germline ends came to 15 bases. The CDR3 length is 16 residues. CDR1 and CDR2 (germline): SGHTA, FQGNSA. The DNA of the CDR3 is TGTGCCAGCAGCTTAGCAGGGGAGGCATCAGGTCAGCCCCAGCATTTT. It yields the protein CASSLAGEASGQPQHF.

This chain uses TRBV7-2 with TRBJ1-1; D call uncertain. Between the trimmed V and J ends, which lost 7 bases and 1 base, there was a span of 13 bases. This CDR3 is 14 amino acids long. Germline CDR1 is SGHTA and CDR2 is FQGNSA. This chain's CDR3 is CASIDVRANTEAFF. The CDR3 region has the DNA TGTGCCAGCATCGACGTCCGGGCGAACACTGAAGCTTTCTTT.

The chain carries TRBV5-6 and TRBJ1-5; D is undetermined. CDR3 length: 17 amino acids. Trimming removed 4 bases at V and 0 bases at J, with 17 bases between. CDR1 is SGHDT, CDR2 YYEEEE, per germline. The CDR3 DNA is TGTGCCAGCAGCCTTACTTCCCGTCGTTATAGCAATCAGCCCCAGCATTTT. Translation gives CASSLTSRRYSNQPQHF.

The V call is TRBV10-3, the J call TRBJ1-6, with D possibly TRBD1 on 6 matching bases. Germline V lookup: CDR1 ENHRY, CDR2 SYGVKD. Trimming stripped 3 bases from V and 6 bases from J, with 18 bases between. This CDR3 has 17 residues. CDR3 sequence (DNA): TGTGCCATCAGTGATTTAGGGGGTGATGAAATTAATTCACCCCTCCACTTT. This sequence encodes CAISDLGGDEINSPLHF.

V and J are TRBV6-5 and TRBJ1-1; D is unresolved. This CDR3 comprises 15 residues. CDR1 MNHEY and CDR2 SVGAGI come from the germline V gene. Trimming shortened V by 2 bases and J by 0 bases, and 10 bases separated the two germline ends. The CDR3 sequence: CASSYVATMNTEAFF. As DNA, the CDR3 is TGTGCCAGCAGTTACGTGGCGACGATGAACACTGAAGCTTTCTTT.

This clonotype was observed a handful of times. The chain couples TRBV7-8 to TRBJ2-3; TRBD1 might be the D (6 bases). Germline V CDR1 and CDR2: SGHVS, FQNEAQ. CDR3 size: 16 residues. The V end was cut by 2 bases, the J end by 1 base, with 13 bases between. CDR3 amino acids: CASSLWGHGGTDTQYF. The CDR3, as DNA: TGTGCCAGCAGCTTATGGGGACACGGGGGCACAGATACGCAGTATTTT.

This clonotype was counted between two and nine times. J is TRBJ2-7 and V is TRBV7-9, with 8 bases identical to TRBD1. V trimming: 5 bases; J trimming: 1 base; junction bases outside the gene matches: 10. The germline gives CDR1 SEHNR, CDR2 FQNEAQ (reference sequence). The CDR3 is made up of 16 amino acids. The DNA for the CDR3 is TGTGCCAGCAGCCCGTACCCGACAGGGGTTTCCTACGAGCAGTACTTC. Protein sequence: CASSPYPTGVSYEQYF.

This clonotype has a count of ten or more. This chain joins TRBV6-2 or TRBV6-3 and TRBJ2-7; TRBD2 matches at 12 bases. The germline V gene has CDR1 MNHEY and CDR2 SVGEGT. After removal of 6 bases from V and 3 bases from J, the junction contained 3 bases not matched to a gene. The CDR3 is 14 residues long. The CDR3 spells CASRRTSGDYEQYV. DNA of the CDR3: TGTGCCAGCAGGAGGACTAGCGGGGACTACGAGCAGTACGTC.